This TCR beta chain was obtained from a study of identical twins. V was cut by 3 bases and J by 1 base, with 13 bases left in between. Germline V gives CDR1 LGHNA, CDR2 YSLEER. The CDR3 covers 15 residues. Unique molecular identifiers were present on cDNA, and template switching added a universal primer site. MiXCR, run by TCRdb on the 5' RACE reads, gives a single entry per CDR3 protein. The sample holds approximately 700,000 distinct CDR3 sequences, about 20% seen once. These data also formed part of another study, on T cells expressing NK-cell markers. That paper adds: Seven donors tested HCMV-seropositive and one tested seronegative among the eight sequenced.

The chain recombines TRBV4-3 with TRBJ2-7, with D maybe TRBD1 (6 bases). Sequenced material: PBMCs. The receptor comes from a woman in her late teens or twenties in good health. This chain's CDR3 is CASSHGLGQSYEQYF. The DNA for the CDR3 is TGCGCCAGCAGCCATGGACTTGGACAGTCCTACGAGCAGTACTTC.